Below are 25 T cell receptor beta chains sequenced from a single sample in a study of OX40 agonist ivuxolimab in advanced cancers. Data came from immunoSEQ multiplex PCR; TCRdb stores just in-frame clones and leaves some out. The sample records approximately 60,000 clones, 90% to 95% being singletons. Sequenced here: CD4+ or CD8+ T cells sorted from blood, sampled in a trial of the OX40 agonist ivuxolimab. The source of these receptors is an adult with an advanced solid tumor such as melanoma, head and neck, liver or kidney cancer.

The CDR3 bases are TGCGCCAGCAGCCATGCACAGGGGAGCTCCTACAATGAGCAGTTCTTC. It encodes CASSHAQGSSYNEQFF. The chain combines TRBV4-1 with TRBJ2-1; TRBD1 matches 7 bases. The V gene end was trimmed by 3 bases and the J gene end by 0 bases; junction bases not matched to a gene: 5. The length of the CDR3 is 16 residues. Germline lookup yields CDR1 MGHRA and CDR2 YSYEKL.

As to this clone: Because the CDR3's place on the DNA is in doubt, the DNA is left out and the CDR3 is given as listed by TCRdb. This chain links TRBV27 with TRBJ2-7; the D segment call TRBD1 is taken from the table without a DNA check. 15 amino acids form the CDR3, both terminal residues included. The V gene's germline CDR1 is MNHEY and CDR2 SMNVEV (reference sequence). CDR3 residues: CASSSSTGPSYEQYF.

DNA of the CDR3: TGTGCCAGCGGGCAGTCAACTAATGAAAAACTGTTTTTT. Translated: CASGQSTNEKLFF. The chain employs TRBV9 and TRBJ1-4; D is ambiguous. Germline V lookup: CDR1 SGDLS, CDR2 YYNGEE. This CDR3 is built from 13 residues. The V end lost 7 bases, the J end lost 0 bases, and 7 bases lay between the germline ends.

The gene calls are TRBV11-3 and TRBJ2-6; D remains ambiguous. The CDR3 consists of 20 residues. V shed 5 bases and J shed 1 base, with 24 bases lying between them. Germline V gives CDR1 SGHNT, CDR2 YENEEA. This CDR3 reads CASSHDPRRPRSSGANVLTF. DNA of the CDR3: TGTGCCAGCAGCCATGATCCGCGGCGTCCTCGATCTTCTGGGGCCAACGTCCTGACTTTC. Together with reference TRBV11-3 and TRBJ2-6, the CDR3 gives the full variable domain: EAGVVQSPRYKIIEKKQPVAFWCNPISGHNTLYWYLQNLGQGPELLIRYENEEAVDDSQLPKDRFSAERLKGVDSTLKIQPAELGDSAVYLCASSHDPRRPRSSGANVLTFGAGSRLTVL.

The chain carries TRBV29-1 and TRBJ2-3; 13 bases map to TRBD2. V dropped 3 bases and J dropped 1; count of bases not matched to a gene: 25. Germline CDR1 reads SQVTM; CDR2 reads ANQGSEA. The CDR3 has 23 residues. The DNA of the CDR3 is TGCAGCGTTGAGCCTGGGTGGACTAGCGGGAGAGTAGAGATAGACCTAGGCACAGATACGCAGTATTTT. It specifies CSVEPGWTSGRVEIDLGTDTQYF.

This sequence joins TRBV11-3 and TRBJ2-5; 8 bases are a match to TRBD2. From germline, CDR1 is SGHNT and CDR2 YENEEA. After removal of 5 bases from V and 1 base from J, the junction contained 6 bases not matched to a gene. There are 15 residues in the CDR3. The CDR3 loop is CASSAGGWTQETQYF. The CDR3 DNA follows: TGTGCCAGCAGCGCGGGGGGATGGACCCAAGAGACCCAGTACTTC.

The chain couples TRBV2 to TRBJ2-2, with D perhaps matching TRBD1 (5 bases). The length of the CDR3 is 13 residues. The germline CDR1 and CDR2 sequences are SNHLY and FYNNEI. The V gene lost 6 bases and the J gene lost 7 bases, with 12 bases spanning the gap. Here the CDR3 DNA reads TGTGCCAGCAGCGGGTCTAGGGGCGGGGAGCTGTTTTTT. Protein sequence: CASSGSRGGELFF.

The chain joins TRBV7-8 to TRBJ2-7; no reliable D call. V was cut by 6 bases and J by 3 bases, with 6 bases left in between. The CDR3 consists of 11 residues. Germline-derived CDR1 and CDR2 are SGHVS and FQNEAQ. CDR3 DNA sequence: TGTGCCAGCAGTCGAGACTACGAGCAGTACTTC. Translation gives CASSRDYEQYF. The variable domain in full, with the rest retrieved from reference TRBV7-8 and TRBJ2-7, is GAGVSQSPRYKVAKRGQDVALRCDPISGHVSLFWYQQALGQGPEFLTYFQNEAQLDKSGLPSDRFFAERPEGSVSTLKIQRTQQEDSAVYLCASSRDYEQYFGPGTRLTVT.

This chain links TRBV7-6 with TRBJ2-7; TRBD1 matches at 10 bases. After removal of 6 bases from V and 4 bases from J, the junction contained 12 bases not matched to a gene. Germline values: CDR1 SGHVS, CDR2 FNYEAQ. This CDR3 contains 16 residues. CDR3 DNA: TGTGCCAGCAGTTTTAGTGCCGGGACAGGGGATTACGAGCAGTACTTC. Translating it yields CASSFSAGTGDYEQYF.

The V gene is TRBV5-4, the J gene TRBJ2-7, with 8 nucleotides matching TRBD1. This CDR3 is built from 14 residues. Per the germline V gene, CDR1 is SGHNT and CDR2 is YYREEE (reference sequence). V lost 5 bases and J lost 2; bases outside the gene matches: 6. The CDR3 DNA reads as TGTGCCAGCAGTTCCCCGGACAGGGCCTACGAGCAGTACTTC. It is translated as CASSSPDRAYEQYF.

The rearrangement links TRBV7-9 to TRBJ2-1; a weak D match, TRBD2 (5 bases). Germline V gene lookup returns CDR1 SEHNR and CDR2 FQNEAQ (reference sequence). The CDR3 sequence is 15 residues long. Between the trimmed V and J ends, which lost 7 bases and 0 bases, there was a span of 13 bases. CDR3 coding DNA: TGTGCCAGCACCTCCGAAGGGAGCTCCTACAATGAGCAGTTCTTC. Protein: CASTSEGSSYNEQFF.

Only one count was recorded for this clone. The chain employs TRBV28 and TRBJ2-4, with TRBD1 as a possible D gene (7 bases). Trimming shortened V by 2 bases and J by 0 bases, and 17 bases separated the two germline ends. Germline lookup yields CDR1 MDHEN and CDR2 SYDVKM. The CDR3 has 18 amino acids. The CDR3 sequence is CASSLPPTGTLAKNIQYF. Here the CDR3 DNA reads TGTGCCAGCAGTTTACCCCCGACAGGGACTTTAGCCAAAAACATTCAGTACTTC. Full variable domain (missing parts from reference TRBV28 and TRBJ2-4): DVKVTQSSRYLVKRTGEKVFLECVQDMDHENMFWYRQDPGLGLRLIYFSYDVKMKEKGDIPEGYSVSREKKERFSLILESASTNQTSMYLCASSLPPTGTLAKNIQYFGAGTRLSVL.

This clone is a singleton in its sample. The rearrangement uses TRBV11-3 and TRBJ2-1; 7 nucleotides align to TRBD2. The V segment lost 1 base and the J segment 4 bases; nucleotides outside the gene matches: 19. CDR3 length equals 20 residues. Germline V gene lookup returns CDR1 SGHNT and CDR2 YENEEA. Here the CDR3 DNA reads TGTGCCAGCAGCTTAGCGGCCGGACTAGTATTCGGTGGTGTTTACAATGAGCAGTTCTTC. This encodes CASSLAAGLVFGGVYNEQFF.

V and J are TRBV7-2 and TRBJ2-7; no clear D gene. V lost 1 base, J lost 6 bases, and 10 bases lay in between. This CDR3 is 13 amino acids long. Germline V lookup: CDR1 SGHTA, CDR2 FQGNSA. CDR3 in amino acids: CASSLDLVGEQYF. CDR3 sequence (DNA): TGTGCCAGCAGCTTAGATTTAGTCGGCGAGCAGTACTTC.

This rearrangement joins TRBV6-5 to TRBJ1-5; 7 bases map to TRBD1. V shed 5 bases, J shed 2 bases, and the junction held 6 bases outside the gene matches. Looked up from germline, CDR1 is MNHEY and CDR2 is SVGAGI. The CDR3 spans 15 residues. The DNA of the CDR3 is TGTGCCAGCAGTAAAACAGGGGAGGGCAATCAGCCCCAGCATTTT. Encoded protein: CASSKTGEGNQPQHF.

The chain couples TRBV11-2 to TRBJ2-7; D not certain. Germline lookup yields CDR1 SGHAT and CDR2 FQNNGV. Trimming shortened V by 3 bases and J by 0 bases, and 9 bases separated the two germline ends. CDR3 length: 14 amino acids. CDR3 loop: CASSLGISSYEQYF. CDR3 coding DNA: TGTGCCAGCAGCTTGGGCATTAGCTCCTACGAGCAGTACTTC.

The gene calls are TRBV6-4 and TRBJ2-1; the match to TRBD2 covers 12 bases. Germline assignment: CDR1 MRHNA and CDR2 SNTAGT. The junction had 7 bases not matched to a gene; V was cut back by 2 bases and J by 14 bases. The CDR3 extends over 14 amino acids. CDR3 bases: TGTGCCAGCAGTGACGTTTGGACTAGCGGGGCGAAGTTCTTC. Amino acids: CASSDVWTSGAKFF.

The J gene is TRBJ2-5, the V gene TRBV30, with TRBD2 identical over 7 bases. Per germline, CDR1 GTSNPN and CDR2 SVGIG (reference sequence). The CDR3 spans 15 residues. Losses at the gene ends were 0 bases for V and 5 bases for J; bases not matched to a gene: 9. CDR3 DNA sequence: TGTGCCTGGAGTGTATGGACGGGAGGTCGGGAGACCCAGTACTTC. This sequence encodes CAWSVWTGGRETQYF.

This clone occurred once. The chain is built from TRBV7-7 and TRBJ2-2; D may be TRBD1 or TRBD2 (5 bases each). CDR1 is SSHAT and CDR2 is FNYEAQ in the germline V gene (reference sequence). This CDR3 region has 16 residues. CDR3 sequence reads: CAFKGEGFRNTGELFF. DNA for the CDR3: TGTGCTTTTAAGGGAGAGGGGTTTCGGAACACCGGGGAGCTGTTTTTT.

The chain employs TRBV29-1 and TRBJ2-7, with D perhaps matching TRBD1 (5 bases). CDR1 SQVTM and CDR2 ANQGSEA come from the germline V gene. The germline V and J ends were trimmed by 2 bases and 4 bases, with 12 bases remaining between them. The CDR3 extends over 13 amino acids. The CDR3 region is CSVETQQGYEQYF. The CDR3 DNA reads TGCAGCGTTGAAACTCAGCAGGGATACGAGCAGTACTTC.

V and J are TRBV5-1 and TRBJ2-7, with a possible D match to TRBD1 (5 bases). V was shortened by 2 bases and J by 6 bases, with 15 bases between the two germline ends. The germline CDR1 and CDR2 sequences are SGHRS and YFSETQ. This CDR3 spans 14 amino acids. The CDR3 region is CASSFAGNSGEQYF. The DNA for the CDR3 is TGCGCCAGCAGCTTCGCAGGGAATTCGGGCGAGCAGTACTTC.

The count of this clone is one. The chain uses TRBV29-1 and TRBJ2-7; 10 nucleotides match TRBD2. The CDR3 has 15 amino acids. V shed 0 bases, J shed 4 bases, and the junction held 6 bases outside the gene matches. Looked up from germline, CDR1 is SQVTM and CDR2 is ANQGSEA. CDR3 sequence (DNA): TGCAGCGTTGAAGAGGGGCCTAGCGGGAGATACGAGCAGTACTTC. It is translated as CSVEEGPSGRYEQYF.

The chain carries TRBV5-4 and TRBJ1-2; possibly TRBD1 for D (5 bases). With 0 bases removed from V and 7 bases from J, the gap between germline ends came to 13 bases. This CDR3 is built from 14 residues. Germline V gives CDR1 SGHNT, CDR2 YYREEE (reference sequence). The CDR3 DNA sequence: TGTGCCAGCAGCTTGGGATCCGGGGGTGGTGGCTACACCTTC. Its translation: CASSLGSGGGGYTF.

The genes are TRBV12-2 and TRBJ1-4. TRBV12-2 is designated a pseudogene. The CDR3 is 19 amino acids. CDR3 nucleotide sequence: TGTGCAAGTCGCTTTTGGCCGGAGGAGGCCCTTAAGCCCAATGAAAAACTGTTTTTT. Amino acid sequence: CASRFWPEEALKPNEKLFF.

V gene TRBV6-4 combines with J gene TRBJ2-1; D ambiguous. Germline-derived CDR1 and CDR2 are MRHNA and SNTAGT. The CDR3 contains 13 residues. V was cut by 6 bases and J by 7 bases, with 13 bases left in between. The CDR3 sequence: CASSHPVRNEQFF. The CDR3 nucleotides are TGTGCCAGCAGCCACCCCGTTCGGAATGAGCAGTTCTTC.